The 9 T cell receptor beta chains listed next were all sequenced from one sample in a study of shared clonotypes between healthy human individuals. TCRdb's copy holds only in-frame clones and misses some; the assay was immunoSEQ multiplex PCR. Of fewer than 500,000 clones listed, about 79% are singletons. The specimen was PBMCs. The receptor source for this set is a middle-aged woman in good health. Some clones in this sample may be carry-over from other donors' samples.

The rearrangement joins TRBV4-1 to TRBJ2-5, with TRBD2 matching 12 bases. The CDR3 covers 14 residues. Trimming cost V 4 bases and J 4 bases; bases outside gene matches: 1. CDR1 is MGHRA and CDR2 is YSYEKL in the germline V gene. The CDR3 bases are TGCGCCAGCAGCCCGGGACTAGCGGGAGAGACCCAGTACTTC. The encoded protein is CASSPGLAGETQYF.

CDR3 nucleotides: TGTGCCTGGAGTGTATCGGCCGGCTATGGCTACACCTTC. Translating gives CAWSVSAGYGYTF. The rearrangement links TRBV30 to TRBJ1-2; D is unresolved. The CDR3 contains 13 residues. Per germline, CDR1 GTSNPN and CDR2 SVGIG (reference sequence). V gave up 0 bases and J gave up 4 bases, with 9 bases separating them.

This chain connects TRBV7-8 to TRBJ1-1, with 8 bases lining up with TRBD1. The CDR3 is 16 amino acids. V trimming: 4 bases; J trimming: 1 base; junction bases outside the gene matches: 8. Germline values: CDR1 SGHVS, CDR2 FQNEAQ. In DNA form, the CDR3 reads TGTGCCAGCAGCTCAGGGACAGGATCCGCGAACACTGAAGCTTTCTTT. Amino acids: CASSSGTGSANTEAFF.

This chain connects TRBV7-8 to TRBJ2-7, with D possibly matching TRBD1 (5 bases). The V gene lost 2 bases and the J gene lost 0 bases, with 8 bases spanning the gap. CDR3 length equals 14 residues. The germline V gene has CDR1 SGHVS and CDR2 FQNEAQ. The CDR3 region has the DNA TGTGCCAGCAGCTTAAGGGGAATCTCCTACGAGCAGTACTTC. This codes for CASSLRGISYEQYF.

V gene TRBV10-3 combines with J gene TRBJ1-2, with no clear D. The germline V gene encodes CDR1 ENHRY and CDR2 SYGVKD. V was clipped by 4 bases and J by 0 bases, with 12 bases between them. There are 15 residues in the CDR3. CDR3 residues: CAISGTVTPNYGYTF. The CDR3 DNA sequence: TGTGCCATCAGTGGAACAGTTACTCCTAACTATGGCTACACCTTC.

The V gene is TRBV9, the J gene TRBJ2-2, with TRBD1 identical over 7 bases. V trimming: 4 bases; J trimming: 0 bases; junction bases outside the gene matches: 6. In germline, CDR1 is SGDLS, CDR2 YYNGEE. The CDR3 extends over 16 amino acids. The CDR3 loop reads CASSPGTDANTGELFF. CDR3 DNA sequence: TGTGCCAGCAGCCCCGGGACAGATGCGAACACCGGGGAGCTGTTTTTT.

The chain uses TRBV7-6 and TRBJ2-2; 9 bases agree with TRBD1. This CDR3 is built from 18 residues. The J segment lost 6 bases and the V segment lost 4 bases, leaving 15 bases of the junction unmatched. Germline assignment: CDR1 SGHVS and CDR2 FNYEAQ. In DNA, the CDR3 is TGTGCCAGCAGCTCAATCGTGCCGGGACAGGGATTTGCCGGGGAGCTGTTTTTT. It codes for CASSSIVPGQGFAGELFF.

In regard to this clone: Other DNA sequences of this sample code for an identical CDR3. This rearrangement joins TRBV9 to TRBJ2-1; TRBD2 aligns across 10 bases. V dropped 0 bases and J dropped 5; count of bases not matched to a gene: 2. Germline V gene lookup returns CDR1 SGDLS and CDR2 YYNGEE. The CDR3 extends over 15 amino acids. CDR3 nucleotides: TGTGCCAGCAGCGTAGGTCTAGCGGGAGACAATGAGCAGTTCTTC. It translates to CASSVGLAGDNEQFF.

The rearrangement joins TRBV29-1 to TRBJ2-1, with D unclear. CDR1 is SQVTM and CDR2 is ANQGSEA in the germline V gene. V was cut by 3 bases and J by 0 bases, with 9 bases left in between. The CDR3 consists of 14 residues. CDR3 DNA sequence: TGCAGCGTTGACAAACCGAGCTCCTACAATGAGCAGTTCTTC. It encodes CSVDKPSSYNEQFF.